This T cell receptor beta chain comes out of a study of identical twins (dated by TCRdb to 2016 to 2017). With regard to the full study: TCR alpha and beta repertoires from monozygotic twins, unrelated adults of various ages and cord blood were deep-sequenced to test whether fetal clonotypes persist. To rule out contamination, replicate twin experiments were performed at different times with different library preparation protocols. General conclusions and limits of the study: Fewer insertions were carried by abundant cord blood beta clonotypes; a weaker similar trend was observed in young adult naive repertoires, while no such trend was observed in memory repertoires. Zero-insertion analyses could be partly confounded by invariant T cells such as MAIT and iNKT, though diverse VJ usage argued against such confounding for most clonotypes. Compared with coincidental sharing between unrelated individuals, out-of-frame TCR alpha sequences shared between twins showed an excess of sequences with low generation probability. A weaker excess of twin sharing was found in beta out-of-frame sequences because the signal-to-noise ratio was lowered by fewer shared sequences. Because the same donors could not be followed over many years, the conclusions depended on cross-sectional statistical analysis. In monozygotic twins, out-of-frame TCR alpha sharing was systematically underestimated by recombination models, although the models agreed with sharing between unrelated individuals.

CDR1 SGHRS and CDR2 YFSETQ are derived from the germline V gene. A distance of 11 bases separates the germline ends of V and J, which lose 0 bases and 8 bases respectively. The cysteine opens and the phenylalanine closes a CDR3 of 14 amino acids. CDR3 DNA is the only sequence kept; it has 42 bases, read in frame from the first base. Library preparation was by 5' RACE. Instrument used: Illumina HiSeq 2000. A universal primer binding site was introduced by template switching, and a unique molecular identifier was present in the final cDNA, enabling accurate counting of TCR cDNA molecules. First-strand cDNA for TCR alpha and beta chains was synthesized from specific primers in the conserved constant-segment region. Each cDNA library was double barcoded, with a SMART-Mk sample barcode plus Illumina barcodes, to control for contamination. TruSeq adapter sequences and Illumina sample barcodes were added in two successive PCR steps. TCR alpha and beta cDNA libraries were sequenced on the Illumina HiSeq platform with custom primers. As for the authors' bioinformatics: MiGEC was used to process raw reads and extract unique molecular identifiers, and MiXCR was used to find CDR3 positions. For each individual, recombination models were inferred using an EM algorithm with the repgenHMM and IGoR tools. The tcR package in R was used for shared clonotype analysis, with sharing normalized by the product of cloneset sizes. To study raw recombination without the effects of thymic and clonal selection, out-of-frame nonproductive sequences were analyzed. TCRdb passed the public sequencing reads through fastp at Q25 and MiXCR, retaining productive beta sequences. Each entry merges the rows of one CDR3 protein and shows their most common DNA and genes. TCRdb, not the original authors, processed these V and J calls. The sample profile shows over 600,000 distinct CDR3 sequences; 21% of them were found once. The ten largest clones capture roughly 4% of the sample.

All donors were healthy Caucasians. Three pairs of female monozygotic twins, all aged roughly 18 to 29 years, were included in the twin cohort. The RNA used for TCR libraries was isolated from peripheral blood mononuclear cells. This clonotype has more than one count but fewer than ten. Its specific antigen is unknown. No per-base quality is available; no much larger clone lies one base away. The sample was also reused in another study, on T cells expressing NK-cell markers. The second study's authors report: Three sorted T-cell subsets (CD3+CD56+NKG2C+, CD3+CD56+NKG2C- and CD3+CD56-NKG2C+) from several donors had their TCR beta-chain repertoires profiled. Of the eight sequenced donors, seven were found to be HCMV-seropositive and one was found to be HCMV-seronegative. To restrict sorting to alphabetaTCR-expressing T cells, an anti-gammadeltaTCR antibody was added in several experiments. In more than five donors, the dominant CD3+CD56+NKG2C+ clonotypes were found to rank among the top 10 CD8+ clonotypes and to make up roughly 1.0-7.5% of CD8+ T cells. Those dominant clonotypes were again the most abundant among CD3+CD56-NKG2C+ cells in a handful of donors, at about 28.3-60.1%. Whether the expanded NKG2C-expressing T cell clones were specific for HCMV antigens remained unclear. The eight sequenced donors were randomly selected healthy volunteers, three men and five women. HCMV serostatus was determined by detecting HCMV-specific IgG in serum with a commercial ELISA kit. Bulk peripheral blood T-cell repertoires were additionally sequenced from unsorted PBMC for over 5 donors. MIGEC handled demultiplexing of the reads and grouping by UMI, while MiTCR was used to assemble and quantify clonotypes. To exclude erroneous sequences, any TCR cDNA sequence not supported by at least two reads was discarded. The tcR package was used for downstream repertoire analysis, and clonotypes were matched between fractions using CDR3 nucleotide sequence together with V segment. VDJmatch was used to annotate antigen specificity against VDJdb, with one amino acid substitution allowed in CDR3.

Sequenced material: PBMCs. The origin of this receptor is a woman between 18 and 29 years old in good health. The chain is made from TRBV5-1 and TRBJ1-4; the D gene assignment is ambiguous. The nucleotide sequence is given as TGCGCCAGCAGCTTGGAGACGGCGGAAGAAAAACTGTTTTTT. It encodes CASSLETAEEKLFF.